A single sample is the source of the 6 T cell receptor beta chains below, sequenced in a study of long-term antiretroviral therapy in people with HIV. At the survey level, the v3.0 immunoSEQ assay was run. TCRdb's table, derived via immunoSEQ multiplex PCR, lists solely in-frame clones and lacks some. The sample records 27,000 or so clones, more than 75% being singletons. This material consisted of unsorted PBMCs, taken 2.9 years after starting antiretroviral therapy. The receptors were sampled from a man in his fifties or sixties with HIV.

V and J are TRBV7-6 and TRBJ2-7, with a possible D match to TRBD1 (6 bases). Germline CDR1 SGHVS, CDR2 FNYEAQ. Trimming took 5 bases from V and 5 from J, leaving 16 bases between them. The CDR3 is 14 residues long. The CDR3 sequence is CASSPLPDSHEQYF. CDR3 coding DNA: TGTGCCAGCAGCCCTCTCCCGGACAGCCACGAGCAGTACTTC.

This clone was recorded a few times. This chain links TRBV2 with TRBJ1-1; weak D call: TRBD1 (5 bases). V shed 3 bases and J shed 0 bases, with 14 bases lying between them. This CDR3 has 16 residues. Germline V gives CDR1 SNHLY, CDR2 FYNNEI. Written as DNA, the CDR3 is TGTGCCAGCAGTGACCCCAGGAAGGGGATGAACACTGAAGCTTTCTTT. Translation gives CASSDPRKGMNTEAFF.

The rearrangement uses TRBV5-5 and TRBJ1-5; 7 bases are shared with TRBD1. Germline V CDR1 and CDR2: SGHKS, YYEKEE (reference sequence). This CDR3 contains 13 residues. The junction had 4 bases not matched to a gene; V was cut back by 4 bases and J by 6 bases. The CDR3 DNA sequence: TGTGCCAGCAGCGTTACAGGGGTTCAGCCCCAGCATTTT. It specifies CASSVTGVQPQHF.

The V and J genes are TRBV5-1 and TRBJ2-7; the D gene could be TRBD1 or TRBD2 (5 bases each). The germline V gene encodes CDR1 SGHRS and CDR2 YFSETQ. Trimming left V 3 bases short and J 1 base short, with 20 bases between. The length of the CDR3 is 17 residues. CDR3 residues: CASSSRSTGTESYEQYF. In DNA form, the CDR3 reads TGCGCCAGCAGCTCACGGAGTACCGGGACGGAATCCTACGAGCAGTACTTC. Complete variable domain (other parts from reference TRBV5-1 and TRBJ2-7): KAGVTQTPRYLIKTRGQQVTLSCSPISGHRSVSWYQQTPGQGLQFLFEYFSETQRNKGNFPGRFSGRQFSNSRSEMNVSTLELGDSALYLCASSSRSTGTESYEQYFGPGTRLTVT.

V is TRBV10-3 and J is TRBJ2-3, with 7 positions matching TRBD1. CDR1 ENHRY and CDR2 SYGVKD come from the germline V gene. V lost 8 bases, J lost 5 bases, and 7 bases stayed unmatched. The CDR3 is made up of 13 amino acids. The CDR3 sequence is CAISDRSQDTQYF. CDR3 nucleotides: TGTGCCATCTCGGACAGGTCCCAAGATACGCAGTATTTT.

The chain carries TRBV7-9 and TRBJ1-4; the D gene is possibly TRBD1 (6 bases). V was trimmed by 7 bases and J by 4 bases, leaving 16 bases between them. The CDR3 has 15 amino acids. Per germline, CDR1 SEHNR and CDR2 FQNEAQ (reference sequence). Written as DNA, the CDR3 is TGTGCCAGCACCCAGGGGTTCTTGGTTAATGAAAAACTGTTTTTT. This translates into CASTQGFLVNEKLFF.